The 14 T cell receptor beta chains below all came from one sample that was sequenced in a study of beta chain features in type 1 diabetes. Study conclusions and caveats: Shorter TCRB CDR3s, moderately but significantly so, were found in Type 1 diabetes patients in all four CD4+ subsets.

Reverse transcribing all isolated RNA meant expressed TCRB transcripts were sequenced. This table comes from immunoSEQ multiplex PCR, and its TCRdb copy is limited to in-frame clones, with some not included. Of about 700,000 clones detected, roughly 13% appear once; the ten largest clones hold roughly 0.022%. Their target antigens are unknown. Sequenced input: naive CD4+ T cells from blood. The receptor source for this set is a man younger than 30 with type 1 diabetes.

Only a few counts were recorded for this clone. This sequence joins TRBV6-6 and TRBJ2-3; the match to TRBD1 covers 7 bases. Germline CDR1 MNHNY, CDR2 SVGAGI (reference sequence). This CDR3 has 13 residues. Unmatched junction bases numbered 0, after V lost 5 bases and J lost 1 base. CDR3 protein: CASSGQGTDTQYF. For the CDR3, the DNA is TGTGCCAGCAGTGGACAGGGCACAGATACGCAGTATTTT.

This clone was counted only a few times. The chain employs TRBV30 and TRBJ1-2, with D tentatively TRBD1 (6 bases). The V end was cut by 0 bases, the J end by 0 bases, with 14 bases between. Per germline, CDR1 GTSNPN and CDR2 SVGIG (reference sequence). The CDR3 loop spans 16 amino acids. The CDR3 here is CAWSVVTGKANYGYTF. CDR3 bases: TGTGCCTGGAGTGTAGTTACAGGGAAGGCTAACTATGGCTACACCTTC.

This chain joins TRBV5-1 and TRBJ1-4; D perhaps matches TRBD1 (6 bases). Germline loops: CDR1 SGHRS, CDR2 YFSETQ. The CDR3 runs to 17 residues. V was shortened by 4 bases and J by 2 bases, with 18 bases between the two germline ends. CDR3 nucleotides: TGCGCCAGCAGCCCAACGACAGGTCGTTCGACTAATGAAAAACTGTTTTTT. This sequence encodes CASSPTTGRSTNEKLFF.

CDR3 in amino acids: CASSPTVNQPQHF. The CDR3 region has the DNA TGTGCCAGTAGTCCGACAGTCAATCAGCCCCAGCATTTT. The genes are TRBV19 and TRBJ1-5, with D maybe TRBD1 (5 bases). This CDR3 spans 13 amino acids. Trimming removed 5 bases at V and 3 bases at J, with 8 bases between. Germline CDR1 is LNHDA and CDR2 is SQIVND (reference sequence).

This clone was seen only a few times. The chain carries TRBV4-1 and TRBJ1-6; D gene uncertain. V gave up 4 bases and J gave up 14 bases, with 15 bases separating them. Looked up from germline, CDR1 is MGHRA and CDR2 is YSYEKL. The CDR3 totals 13 residues. CDR3: CASSPLFVEALHF. The CDR3 DNA reads as TGCGCCAGCAGCCCCCTATTTGTGGAGGCCCTCCACTTT.

In its sample, this clone was seen a few times. In DNA form, the CDR3 reads TGTGCCAGCAGCTTGGACGCAGGGGTGGTCAATCAGCCCCAGCATTTT. Amino acid sequence: CASSLDAGVVNQPQHF. The chain joins TRBV5-6 to TRBJ1-5; the D gene is possibly TRBD1 (6 bases). The CDR3 covers 16 residues. The V and J ends lost 0 bases and 3 bases respectively, with 13 bases between them. In germline, CDR1 is SGHDT, CDR2 YYEEEE.

This clone was counted a few times. The rearrangement links TRBV7-8 to TRBJ2-5; D is possibly TRBD2 (6 bases). Per germline, CDR1 SGHVS and CDR2 FQNEAQ. The V and J ends lost 6 bases and 8 bases respectively, with 16 bases between them. The CDR3 contains 13 residues. The CDR3 here is CASSYSPGDTQYF. In DNA, the CDR3 is TGTGCCAGCAGTTACTCCCCGGGAGATACCCAGTACTTC. The variable domain in full, completed from reference TRBV7-8 and TRBJ2-5, reads GAGVSQSPRYKVAKRGQDVALRCDPISGHVSLFWYQQALGQGPEFLTYFQNEAQLDKSGLPSDRFFAERPEGSVSTLKIQRTQQEDSAVYLCASSYSPGDTQYFGPGTRLLVL.

The table lists this clone with a few counts. This rearrangement joins TRBV7-9 to TRBJ2-3; D possibly corresponds to TRBD2 (6 bases). Trimming took off 7 bases at V and 4 bases at J, with 12 bases between the two ends. Germline CDR1 is SEHNR and CDR2 is FQNEAQ (reference sequence). This CDR3 region has 13 residues. CDR3 DNA sequence: TGTGCCAGCACCCTGGGAGGACCAGATACGCAGTATTTT. As protein: CASTLGGPDTQYF.

This clone was seen a few times. The J gene is TRBJ1-2, the V gene TRBV7-9, with D tentatively TRBD1 (5 bases). This CDR3 has 11 amino acids. The germline V gene encodes CDR1 SEHNR and CDR2 FQNEAQ (reference sequence). V lost 5 bases, J lost 7 bases, and 8 bases lay in between. Here the CDR3 reads CASSPGAGYTF. The CDR3 DNA is TGTGCCAGCAGCCCCGGGGCTGGCTACACCTTC.

This clone appeared a few times. V and J are TRBV29-1 and TRBJ2-3; 7 nucleotides line up with TRBD1. From germline, CDR1 is SQVTM and CDR2 ANQGSEA. There are 13 residues in the CDR3. The ends lost 6 bases at V and 2 bases at J; junction bases unmatched: 5. CDR3: CSVWGQFTDTQYF. CDR3 DNA: TGCAGCGTCTGGGGACAGTTCACAGATACGCAGTATTTT.

There are a few counts of this clone. The V and J genes are TRBV6-5 and TRBJ1-1; TRBD1 aligns across 8 bases. The V gene end was trimmed by 6 bases and the J gene end by 5 bases; junction bases not matched to a gene: 11. The V gene's germline CDR1 is MNHEY and CDR2 SVGAGI. This CDR3 comprises 15 residues. The CDR3 DNA sequence: TGTGCCAGCAGCAATGCGGTACAGGGGGGGACTGAAGCTTTCTTT. It codes for CASSNAVQGGTEAFF.

This clone was recorded a few times. V usage is TRBV7-3 and J usage is TRBJ2-7, with D unclear. Germline V gives CDR1 SGHTA, CDR2 FQGTGA. V was shortened by 2 bases and J by 0 bases, with 14 bases between the two germline ends. The CDR3 extends over 16 amino acids. The CDR3 DNA sequence: TGTGCCAGCAGCTTAGCTTTGCGCCCAAGCTCCTACGAGCAGTACTTC. Encoded protein: CASSLALRPSSYEQYF. Looking up the rest from reference TRBV7-3 and TRBJ2-7 gives the full variable domain: GAGVSQTPSNKVTEKGKYVELRCDPISGHTALYWYRQSLGQGPEFLIYFQGTGAADDSGLPNDRFFAVRPEGSVSTLKIQRTERGDSAVYLCASSLALRPSSYEQYFGPGTRLTVT.

The rearrangement links TRBV7-8 to TRBJ1-1; D is unclear. The CDR3 contains 13 residues. The V gene lost 3 bases and the J gene lost 2 bases, with 7 bases spanning the gap. Germline lookup yields CDR1 SGHVS and CDR2 FQNEAQ. CDR3 residues: CASSFTENTEAFF. The CDR3 DNA follows: TGTGCCAGCAGCTTCACGGAAAACACTGAAGCTTTCTTT.

V usage is TRBV10-3 and J usage is TRBJ2-1; D call uncertain. CDR3 length equals 15 residues. From germline, CDR1 is ENHRY and CDR2 SYGVKD. Trimming removed 2 bases from V and 0 bases from J, with 8 bases in between. The CDR3 sequence is CAISEGLGSYNEQFF. DNA of the CDR3: TGTGCCATCAGTGAGGGCCTAGGCTCCTACAATGAGCAGTTCTTC.